This T cell receptor beta chain came from a study of T cell responses to AZD1222 COVID-19 vaccine. V lost 5 bases and J lost 5; bases outside the gene matches: 6. This CDR3 region has 15 residues. Germline V gene sequence: CDR1 SGHTA, CDR2 FQGTGA. Here immunoSEQ multiplex PCR was the method, and the copy in TCRdb shows in-frame clones only, minus some. Of about 170,000 clones detected, approximately 90% appear once; the ten largest clones hold 6% to 8%. The receptor was isolated from an adult in good health. The source was peripheral blood, collected on day 0 of AZD1222 vaccination. The gene calls are TRBV7-3 and TRBJ2-5, with TRBD2 matching over 12 bases. The CDR3 coding sequence is TGTGCCAGCAGCCCCCAGGGACTAGCGGGTGAGACCCAGTACTTC. Translating gives CASSPQGLAGETQYF.